This passage covers 9 T cell receptor beta chains from one sample sequenced in a study of blood T cells in healthy people across ages. A second PCR of 7 to 11 cycles used a sample-barcoded 5' primer and a J-beta primer mix. TCRdb passed the 5' RACE reads through MiXCR, listing each CDR3 protein once. The profile shows approximately 1.5 million distinct CDR3 sequences, about 31% of them singletons. Sequenced input: blood. The receptors stem from a woman in her 30s in good health.

This clonotype was detected only once. Germline is not matched at one junction end, which may reflect a read error. V gene TRBV15 combines with J gene TRBJ2-3; D not certain. The tail of the sequence fits TRBJ1-5 better, so the J call may be wrong. The CDR3 spans 17 residues. The V gene's germline CDR1 is LNHNV and CDR2 YYDKDF (reference sequence). The DNA for the CDR3 is TGTGCCACCAACAGAGCCGTGGATCTAGCGGGCACAGATACGCAGCATTTT. Translating gives CATNRAVDLAGTDTQHF.

This clonotype was counted a few times. This rearrangement joins TRBV7-2 to TRBJ1-5, with D unresolved. CDR1 is SGHTA and CDR2 is FQGNSA in the germline V gene. The CDR3 covers 16 residues. V was pared by 0 bases and J by 7 bases, with 16 bases between. CDR3 bases: TGTGCCAGCAGCTTAGCGGGCGGAAGGACGGGGCAGCCCCAGCATTTT. Translated: CASSLAGGRTGQPQHF.

This clonotype has more than one count but fewer than ten. V usage is TRBV5-1 and J usage is TRBJ2-7; the D gene is possibly TRBD2 (7 bases). V was cut by 4 bases and J by 6 bases, with 17 bases left in between. This CDR3 is 14 amino acids long. From germline, CDR1 is SGHRS and CDR2 YFSETQ. CDR3 in amino acids: CASSPAGGRGEQYF. The CDR3 region has the DNA TGCGCCAGCAGCCCGGCCGGGGGGCGCGGCGAGCAGTACTTC.

There are a few counts of this clonotype. This rearrangement joins TRBV14 to TRBJ1-2; D remains ambiguous. Trimming removed 0 bases at V and 3 bases at J, with 14 bases between. Looked up from germline, CDR1 is SGHDN and CDR2 is FVKESK. The CDR3 is 16 residues long. The CDR3 protein is CASSQEWGGTDYGYTF. The CDR3 DNA sequence: TGTGCCAGCAGCCAAGAGTGGGGAGGCACCGACTATGGCTACACCTTC.

This clonotype was counted only a few times. The rearrangement joins TRBV3-1 to TRBJ2-1, with 9 bases matching TRBD2. The CDR3 is 15 amino acids. Germline assignment: CDR1 LGHDT and CDR2 YNNKEL (reference sequence). The junction had 5 bases not matched to a gene; V was cut back by 1 base and J by 7 bases. As DNA, the CDR3 is TGTGCCAGCAGCCAAGCCCTGCTAGCGGGAAATGAGCAGTTCTTC. Encoded protein: CASSQALLAGNEQFF.

A remark on this clonotype: This could be a read error, since a much larger clone is one nucleotide away. CDR3 amino acids: CARSLTAANYGYTF. CDR3 coding DNA: TGTGCCCGCAGCCTTACAGCAGCTAACTATGGCTACACCTTC. The rearrangement links TRBV27 to TRBJ1-2; D gene uncertain. The germline gives CDR1 MNHEY, CDR2 SMNVEV (reference sequence). CDR3 length: 14 residues.

This clonotype was seen just once. Given a much more abundant clone one base away, this may be a read error. This chain uses TRBV5-1 with TRBJ2-5; 7 bases align to TRBD1. CDR1 and CDR2 (germline): SGHRS, YFSETQ. CDR3 length: 14 residues. Written as DNA, the CDR3 is TGCGCCAGCAGCCTAACCGGGACAGAAGAGACCCGGTACTTC. Its protein is CASSLTGTEETRYF.

This chain links TRBV6-1 with TRBJ1-5, with TRBD1 as a possible D gene (6 bases). Deletions cut 6 bases from V and 6 bases from J, with 18 bases between. CDR1 MNHNS and CDR2 SASEGT come from the germline V gene. The CDR3 loop spans 15 amino acids. CDR3 protein: CASRATTGSGQPQHF. The CDR3 bases are TGTGCCAGCAGAGCTACGACAGGTTCGGGTCAGCCCCAGCATTTT.

The chain carries TRBV10-3 and TRBJ2-7; 11 positions agree with TRBD2. V lost 4 bases, J lost 4 bases, and 6 bases stayed unmatched. The CDR3 length is 15 residues. Germline CDR1 is ENHRY and CDR2 is SYGVKD. The CDR3 coding sequence is TGTGCCATCAGTGGCGGGGGACTAGCGGAGTACGAGCAGTACTTC. This sequence encodes CAISGGGLAEYEQYF.